The clone carrying this TCR beta chain was observed a few times. These data belong to a study of T cells in Graves' hyperthyroidism and ophthalmopathy. Researchers took RNA transcripts and amplified the TCR beta CDR3 regions from them. The TCR CDR3 was amplified in a first-round RT-PCR using the HTBI primer set. TCRdb reprocessed the multiplex PCR reads with MiXCR, giving one entry per CDR3 protein. This sample has approximately 590,000 distinct CDR3 sequences; 15% to 18% occur once, and the top ten carry around 7.5%. This CDR3 comprises 16 residues. Germline CDR1 reads DFQATT; CDR2 reads SNEGSKA (reference sequence). The ends lost 1 base at V and 5 bases at J; junction bases unmatched: 12.

This sequence originates from a woman in her 30s with Graves' hyperthyroidism. The sample comprised blood. The chain joins TRBV20-1 to TRBJ2-5; TRBD2 agrees at 8 bases. CDR3 in DNA: TGCAGTGCTAGAGCCTTCCCGGGACTAGTTCATGAGACCCAGTACTTC. Its translation: CSARAFPGLVHETQYF.